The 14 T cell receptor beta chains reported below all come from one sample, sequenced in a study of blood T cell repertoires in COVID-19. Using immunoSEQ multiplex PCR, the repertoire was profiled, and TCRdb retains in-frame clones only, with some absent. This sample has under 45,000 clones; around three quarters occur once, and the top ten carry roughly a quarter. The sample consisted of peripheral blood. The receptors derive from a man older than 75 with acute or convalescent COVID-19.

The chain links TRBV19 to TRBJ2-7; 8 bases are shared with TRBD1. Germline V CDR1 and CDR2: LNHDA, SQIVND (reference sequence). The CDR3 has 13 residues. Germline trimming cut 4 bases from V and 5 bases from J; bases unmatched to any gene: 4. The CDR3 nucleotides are TGTGCCAGTAGTAGACAGGGGCTCAACGAGCAGTACTTC. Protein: CASSRQGLNEQYF.

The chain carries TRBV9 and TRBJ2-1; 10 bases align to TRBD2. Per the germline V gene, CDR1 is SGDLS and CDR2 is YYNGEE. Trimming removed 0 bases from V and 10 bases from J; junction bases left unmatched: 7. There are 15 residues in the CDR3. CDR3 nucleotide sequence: TGTGCCAGCAGCGTAGGGGTTAGCGGGGGGCAGGAGCAGTTCTTC. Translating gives CASSVGVSGGQEQFF.

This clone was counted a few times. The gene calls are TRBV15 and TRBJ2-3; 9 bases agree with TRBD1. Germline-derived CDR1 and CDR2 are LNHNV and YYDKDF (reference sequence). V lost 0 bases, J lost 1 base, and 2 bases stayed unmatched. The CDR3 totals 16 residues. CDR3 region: CATSRDRTGGTDTQYF. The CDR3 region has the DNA TGTGCCACCAGCAGAGATCGGACAGGGGGCACAGATACGCAGTATTTT.

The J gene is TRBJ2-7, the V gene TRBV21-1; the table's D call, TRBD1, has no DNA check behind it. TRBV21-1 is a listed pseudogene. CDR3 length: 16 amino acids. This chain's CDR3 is CASSKSRNSKHYEQYF. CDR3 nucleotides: TGTGCCAGCAGCAAATCAAGGAACAGTAAACACTACGAGCAGTACTTC.

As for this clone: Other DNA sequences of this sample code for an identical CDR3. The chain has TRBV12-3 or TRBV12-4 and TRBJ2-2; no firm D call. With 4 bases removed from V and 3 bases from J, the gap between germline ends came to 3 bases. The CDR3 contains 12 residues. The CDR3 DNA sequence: TGTGCCAGCAGTTCCTACACCGGGGAGCTGTTTTTT. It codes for CASSSYTGELFF.

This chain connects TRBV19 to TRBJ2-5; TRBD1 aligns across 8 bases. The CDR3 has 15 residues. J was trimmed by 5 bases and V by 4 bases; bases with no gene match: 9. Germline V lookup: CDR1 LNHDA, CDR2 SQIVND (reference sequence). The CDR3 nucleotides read TGTGCCAGTAGTAACGGACAGGGATGGAGGGAGACCCAGTACTTC. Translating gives CASSNGQGWRETQYF.

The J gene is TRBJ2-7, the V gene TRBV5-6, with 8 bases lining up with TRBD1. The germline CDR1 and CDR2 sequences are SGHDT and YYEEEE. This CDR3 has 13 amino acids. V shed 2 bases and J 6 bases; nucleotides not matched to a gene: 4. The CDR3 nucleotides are TGTGCCAGCAGCTTTCAAACAGGGGGCGAGCAGTACTTC. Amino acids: CASSFQTGGEQYF. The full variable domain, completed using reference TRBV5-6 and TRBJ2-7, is DAGVTQSPTHLIKTRGQQVTLRCSPKSGHDTVSWYQQALGQGPQFIFQYYEEEERQRGNFPDRFSGHQFPNYSSELNVNALLLGDSALYLCASSFQTGGEQYFGPGTRLTVT.

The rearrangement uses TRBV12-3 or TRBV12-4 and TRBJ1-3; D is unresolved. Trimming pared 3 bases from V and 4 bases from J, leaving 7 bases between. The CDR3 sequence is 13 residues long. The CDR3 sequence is CASSLGKGNTIYF. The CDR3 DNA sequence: TGTGCCAGCAGTTTGGGCAAAGGAAACACCATATATTTT.

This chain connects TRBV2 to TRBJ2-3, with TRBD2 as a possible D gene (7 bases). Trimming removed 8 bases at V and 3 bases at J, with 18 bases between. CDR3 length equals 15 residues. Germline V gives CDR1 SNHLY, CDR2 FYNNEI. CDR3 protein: CASSLEGGRTDTQYF. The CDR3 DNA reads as TGTGCCAGCTCCCTCGAGGGGGGGCGAACAGATACGCAGTATTTT. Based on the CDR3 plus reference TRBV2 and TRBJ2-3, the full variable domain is EPEVTQTPSHQVTQMGQEVILRCVPISNHLYFYWYRQILGQKVEFLVSFYNNEISEKSEIFDDQFSVERPDGSNFTLKIRSTKLEDSAMYFCASSLEGGRTDTQYFGPGTRLTVL.

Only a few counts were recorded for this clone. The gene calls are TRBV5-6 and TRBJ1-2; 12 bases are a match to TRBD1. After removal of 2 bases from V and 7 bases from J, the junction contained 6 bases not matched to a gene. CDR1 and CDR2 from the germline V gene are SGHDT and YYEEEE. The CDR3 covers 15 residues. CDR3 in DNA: TGTGCCAGCAGCTTTTCGGGGACAGGGGGCTCTGGCTACACCTTC. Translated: CASSFSGTGGSGYTF.

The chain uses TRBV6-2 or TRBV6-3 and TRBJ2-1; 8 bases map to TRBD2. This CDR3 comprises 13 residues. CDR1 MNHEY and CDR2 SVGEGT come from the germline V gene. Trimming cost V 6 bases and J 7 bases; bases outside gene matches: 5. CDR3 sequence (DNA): TGTGCCAGCAGCCCCGGGGGGGGGAATGAGCAGTTCTTC. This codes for CASSPGGGNEQFF.

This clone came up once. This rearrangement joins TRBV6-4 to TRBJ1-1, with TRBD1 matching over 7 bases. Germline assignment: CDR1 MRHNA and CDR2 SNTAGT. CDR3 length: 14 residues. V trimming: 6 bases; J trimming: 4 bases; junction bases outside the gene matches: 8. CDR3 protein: CASRKGATVTEAFF. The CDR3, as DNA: TGTGCCAGCAGGAAGGGGGCTACGGTCACTGAAGCTTTCTTT.

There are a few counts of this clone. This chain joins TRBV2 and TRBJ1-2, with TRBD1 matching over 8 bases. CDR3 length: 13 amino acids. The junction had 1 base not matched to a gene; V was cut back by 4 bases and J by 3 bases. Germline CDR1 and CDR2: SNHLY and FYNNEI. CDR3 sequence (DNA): TGTGCCAGCAGTGCGGACAGGGACTATGGCTACACCTTC. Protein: CASSADRDYGYTF.

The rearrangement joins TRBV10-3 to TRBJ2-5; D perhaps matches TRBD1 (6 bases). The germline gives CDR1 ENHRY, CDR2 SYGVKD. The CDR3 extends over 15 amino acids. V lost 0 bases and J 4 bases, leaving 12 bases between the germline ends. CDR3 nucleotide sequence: TGTGCCATCAGTGAGTCGAAGGCAGGGGCAGAGACCCAGTACTTC. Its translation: CAISESKAGAETQYF.